One sample yielded the 27 T cell receptor beta chains listed below, sequenced in a study of shared clonotypes between healthy human individuals. Method: immunoSEQ multiplex PCR; TCRdb's copy keeps in-frame clones and lacks some. The sample has over 400,000 clones; around 85% are singletons. The sequenced sample consisted of PBMCs. The receptors stem from a woman in her forties in good health. Some clones in this sample may be carry-over from other donors' samples.

V gene TRBV6-1 combines with J gene TRBJ2-7, with 9 bases identical to TRBD2. Germline values: CDR1 MNHNS, CDR2 SASEGT. The CDR3 has 14 amino acids. The J segment lost 4 bases and the V segment lost 6 bases, leaving 7 bases of the junction unmatched. CDR3 loop: CASSVAGVVYEQYF. The CDR3, as DNA: TGTGCCAGCAGCGTAGCGGGAGTAGTGTACGAGCAGTACTTC.

The sample holds one count of this clone. The chain links TRBV7-8 to TRBJ1-1; D gene uncertain. The V end was cut by 4 bases, the J end by 6 bases, with 9 bases between. CDR3 length: 12 residues. CDR1 and CDR2 from the germline V gene are SGHVS and FQNEAQ. CDR3 sequence: CASSSQAAEAFF. The CDR3 region has the DNA TGTGCCAGCAGCTCTCAGGCGGCTGAAGCTTTCTTT.

V is TRBV5-1 and J is TRBJ2-7; the D gene is possibly TRBD2 (6 bases). V was pared by 5 bases and J by 4 bases, with 7 bases between. The CDR3 is 11 amino acids. Germline CDR1 and CDR2: SGHRS and YFSETQ. The CDR3 bases are TGCGCCAGCAGGGGGGGATACGAGCAGTACTTC. Amino acid sequence: CASRGGYEQYF.

This clone was counted at least ten times. V gene TRBV6-1 combines with J gene TRBJ1-1, with no clear D. Deletions cut 7 bases from V and 4 bases from J, with 13 bases between. This CDR3 region has 13 residues. Germline V gene sequence: CDR1 MNHNS, CDR2 SASEGT. The CDR3 spells CASIKETFTEAFF. The CDR3 nucleotides are TGTGCCAGCATCAAGGAGACATTCACTGAAGCTTTCTTT.

The chain has TRBV29-1 and TRBJ1-3; D is unclear. This CDR3 comprises 14 residues. Germline V gives CDR1 SQVTM, CDR2 ANQGSEA. The V end was cut by 2 bases, the J end by 4 bases, with 12 bases between. The CDR3 reads CSVELKTLGNTIYF. The CDR3 region has the DNA TGCAGCGTTGAATTAAAGACCTTGGGAAACACCATATATTTT.

This clone was detected only once. The chain recombines TRBV30 with TRBJ2-2; no definite D call. The CDR3 length is 13 residues. V lost 4 bases to trimming and J lost 5 bases, with 11 bases between them. The germline V gene has CDR1 GTSNPN and CDR2 SVGIG (reference sequence). CDR3 protein: CAWNRVLTGELFF. CDR3 DNA sequence: TGTGCCTGGAACCGGGTCTTGACCGGGGAGCTGTTTTTT.

The chain links TRBV7-9 to TRBJ2-7; weak D call: TRBD1 (5 bases). This CDR3 comprises 14 residues. V lost 5 bases and J lost 6, with 17 bases in between. The germline gives CDR1 SEHNR, CDR2 FQNEAQ (reference sequence). CDR3 protein: CASSILGVNGEQYF. As DNA, the CDR3 is TGTGCCAGCAGCATCCTAGGGGTGAATGGCGAGCAGTACTTC.

This clone appeared a few times. Other DNA variants within this sample encode the same CDR3. The chain is built from TRBV5-1 and TRBJ1-4; 7 nucleotides match TRBD1. Trimming cost V 0 bases and J 3 bases; bases outside gene matches: 2. The CDR3 totals 15 residues. In germline, CDR1 is SGHRS, CDR2 YFSETQ. CDR3 nucleotide sequence: TGCGCCAGCAGCTTGGCGGGGACAGCTAATGAAAAACTGTTTTTT. Its translation is CASSLAGTANEKLFF.

V gene TRBV18 combines with J gene TRBJ2-3; TRBD2 agrees at 9 bases. The V gene's germline CDR1 is KGHSH and CDR2 LQKENI. J was trimmed by 0 bases and V by 2 bases; bases with no gene match: 6. CDR3 length: 17 amino acids. CDR3 loop: CASSPAFLAGSTDTQYF. The CDR3 DNA reads TGTGCCAGCTCACCAGCCTTTCTAGCGGGAAGCACAGATACGCAGTATTTT. The full variable domain, with the rest looked up from reference TRBV18 and TRBJ2-3, is NAGVMQNPRHLVRRRGQEARLRCSPMKGHSHVYWYRQLPEEGLKFMVYLQKENIIDESGMPKERFSAEFPKEGPSILRIQQVVRGDSAAYFCASSPAFLAGSTDTQYFGPGTRLTVL.

The chain links TRBV5-5 to TRBJ1-5; TRBD1 agrees at 7 bases. The CDR3 contains 13 residues. J gave up 7 bases and V 4 bases, and 5 bases lay outside the gene matches. Germline V gene sequence: CDR1 SGHKS, CDR2 YYEKEE (reference sequence). The chain's CDR3 is CASSPTGDQPQHF. The CDR3 DNA sequence: TGTGCCAGCAGCCCTACAGGGGACCAGCCCCAGCATTTT.

As to this clone: With only one base between it and a far larger clone, this is likely a read error. This chain uses TRBV29-1 with TRBJ2-2, with 7 bases fitting TRBD1. CDR1 and CDR2 from the germline V gene are SQVTM and ANQGSEA. The CDR3 contains 14 residues. The CDR3 DNA reads TGCAGCGTTGTTAGGACAGGAAACACCGGGGAGCTGTCTTTT. This codes for CSVVRTGNTGELSF.

The rearrangement uses TRBV25-1 and TRBJ2-1; 7 bases agree with TRBD2. From germline, CDR1 is MGHDK and CDR2 SYGVNS. Unmatched junction bases numbered 10, after V lost 2 bases and J lost 9 bases. This CDR3 is built from 15 residues. CDR3 sequence reads: CASSEGLGGSREQFF. The CDR3 coding sequence is TGTGCCAGCAGTGAAGGGCTCGGCGGGAGCCGTGAGCAGTTCTTC.

J is TRBJ1-5 and V is TRBV7-8; no reliable D call. This CDR3 has 15 amino acids. V lost 1 base and J lost 4, with 11 bases in between. CDR1 is SGHVS, CDR2 FQNEAQ, per germline. CDR3: CASSLEPRSNQPQHF. CDR3 sequence (DNA): TGTGCCAGCAGCTTAGAACCCAGGTCTAATCAGCCCCAGCATTTT.

The gene calls are TRBV7-3 and TRBJ2-3; a possible D gene is TRBD1 (6 bases). From germline, CDR1 is SGHTA and CDR2 FQGTGA. The CDR3 has 13 amino acids. The V and J ends lost 5 bases and 3 bases respectively, with 9 bases between them. CDR3 region: CASSEQGTDTQYF. As DNA, the CDR3 is TGTGCCAGCAGCGAACAGGGTACAGATACGCAGTATTTT.

The chain links TRBV7-2 to TRBJ1-4, with D possibly TRBD1 on 5 matching bases. Trimming removed 1 base from V and 7 bases from J, with 13 bases in between. This CDR3 is 15 amino acids long. CDR1 SGHTA and CDR2 FQGNSA come from the germline V gene. The CDR3 reads CASSLGGIASEKLFF. In DNA form, the CDR3 reads TGTGCCAGCAGCTTAGGGGGGATAGCTAGTGAAAAACTGTTTTTT.

To note about this clone: A far larger clone is a single base away, which makes a read error likely. This rearrangement joins TRBV11-2 to TRBJ1-5; no reliable D call. The CDR3 sequence is 13 residues long. Germline V lookup: CDR1 SGHAT, CDR2 FQNNGV. The CDR3 coding sequence is TGTGCCAGCAGCTTAGCTCAAAATCAGCACCAGCATTTT. It codes for CASSLAQNQHQHF. The whole variable domain, filled in from reference TRBV11-2 and TRBJ1-5, reads EAGVAQSPRYKIIEKRQSVAFWCNPISGHATLYWYQQILGQGPKLLIQFQNNGVVDDSQLPKDRFSAERLKGVDSTLKIQPAKLEDSAVYLCASSLAQNQHQHFGDGTRLSIL.

The rearrangement links TRBV7-9 to TRBJ1-1, with a tentative D call TRBD1 (5 bases). This CDR3 is built from 14 residues. Trimming took off 3 bases at V and 1 base at J, with 9 bases between the two ends. Germline V gives CDR1 SEHNR, CDR2 FQNEAQ (reference sequence). Here the CDR3 reads CASSLARGNTEAFF. DNA for the CDR3: TGTGCCAGCAGCTTGGCTAGGGGGAACACTGAAGCTTTCTTT.

The chain is built from TRBV19 and TRBJ1-4, with TRBD1 matching 7 bases. CDR3 length equals 16 residues. The V gene end was trimmed by 3 bases and the J gene end by 0 bases; junction bases not matched to a gene: 4. Per the germline V gene, CDR1 is LNHDA and CDR2 is SQIVND (reference sequence). The CDR3 loop is CASSMPGGSTNEKLFF. The CDR3 nucleotides read TGTGCCAGTAGTATGCCAGGGGGGTCAACTAATGAAAAACTGTTTTTT.

This clone has only a few counts. One junction end does not reproduce the germline sequence, and a read error may be involved. The chain recombines TRBV7-7 with TRBJ1-6; D is uncertain. Germline loops: CDR1 SSHAT, CDR2 FNYEAQ (reference sequence). The CDR3 consists of 13 residues. This CDR3 reads CVSSLDRNSPLHF. CDR3 sequence (DNA): TGTGTCAGCAGCTTAGATCGCAATTCACCCCTCCACTTT.

In its sample, this clone was seen a few times. CDR3 sequence reads: CASSQGATYEQYF. For the CDR3, the DNA is TGTGCCAGCAGCCAGGGGGCCACCTACGAGCAGTACTTC. The gene calls are TRBV27 and TRBJ2-5; 8 bases align to TRBD1. The J call may be wrong; the DNA end is better matched by TRBJ2-7. This CDR3 has 13 residues. Germline assignment: CDR1 MNHEY and CDR2 SMNVEV (reference sequence).

The V call is TRBV5-4, the J call TRBJ1-2; 10 bases match TRBD1. Looked up from germline, CDR1 is SGHNT and CDR2 is YYREEE (reference sequence). V trimming: 0 bases; J trimming: 6 bases; junction bases outside the gene matches: 11. CDR3 length equals 17 residues. CDR3 DNA sequence: TGTGCCAGCAGCTTGGGGTCCCGACAGGGGGCAATACATGGCTACACCTTC. Its protein is CASSLGSRQGAIHGYTF.

The chain couples TRBV30 to TRBJ1-1; D unresolved. V was cut by 2 bases and J by 1 base, with 8 bases left in between. The germline V gene encodes CDR1 GTSNPN and CDR2 SVGIG (reference sequence). This CDR3 has 13 amino acids. This CDR3 reads CAWSLGPNTEAFF. The CDR3 DNA follows: TGTGCCTGGAGTTTAGGGCCGAACACTGAAGCTTTCTTT.

The J gene is TRBJ2-5, the V gene TRBV28; 8 positions match TRBD2. Per the germline V gene, CDR1 is MDHEN and CDR2 is SYDVKM. The V gene end was trimmed by 7 bases and the J gene end by 5 bases; junction bases not matched to a gene: 12. The length of the CDR3 is 15 residues. CDR3: CASTTVGGLGETQYF. The DNA for the CDR3 is TGTGCCAGCACTACCGTGGGGGGACTAGGCGAGACCCAGTACTTC. Full variable domain (missing parts from reference TRBV28 and TRBJ2-5): DVKVTQSSRYLVKRTGEKVFLECVQDMDHENMFWYRQDPGLGLRLIYFSYDVKMKEKGDIPEGYSVSREKKERFSLILESASTNQTSMYLCASTTVGGLGETQYFGPGTRLLVL.

The chain links TRBV29-1 to TRBJ2-1; TRBD2 aligns across 12 bases. The CDR3 is made up of 11 amino acids. The V gene end was trimmed by 6 bases and the J gene end by 9 bases; junction bases not matched to a gene: 0. Germline loops: CDR1 SQVTM, CDR2 ANQGSEA. In nucleotides, the CDR3 is TGCAGCGTGGGACTAGCGGGTGAGCAGTTCTTC. This translates into CSVGLAGEQFF.

The genes are TRBV18 and TRBJ1-2; D possibly corresponds to TRBD1 (5 bases). The CDR3 loop spans 16 amino acids. Trimming shortened V by 6 bases and J by 2 bases, and 19 bases separated the two germline ends. Germline V gene lookup returns CDR1 KGHSH and CDR2 LQKENI. The CDR3 spells CASSDRGLSGNYGYTF. For the CDR3, the DNA is TGTGCCAGCTCGGACCGGGGCCTTAGTGGGAACTATGGCTACACCTTC.

CDR3 protein: CASHRTGGNQPQHF. The CDR3 DNA is TGTGCCAGCCATCGGACAGGGGGCAATCAGCCCCAGCATTTT. The J gene is TRBJ1-5, the V gene TRBV19, with 9 bases matching TRBD1. Unmatched junction bases numbered 5, after V lost 9 bases and J lost 2 bases. CDR1 is LNHDA, CDR2 SQIVND, per germline (reference sequence). The CDR3 is made up of 14 amino acids.

The chain recombines TRBV30 with TRBJ1-5; 7 bases are a match to TRBD1. Germline V gene sequence: CDR1 GTSNPN, CDR2 SVGIG (reference sequence). The V and J ends lost 3 bases and 4 bases, in that order; junction bases with no gene match: 9. The CDR3 spans 15 residues. This CDR3 is CAWSLRGQINQPQHF. CDR3 bases: TGTGCCTGGAGCCTTAGGGGACAGATTAATCAGCCCCAGCATTTT.